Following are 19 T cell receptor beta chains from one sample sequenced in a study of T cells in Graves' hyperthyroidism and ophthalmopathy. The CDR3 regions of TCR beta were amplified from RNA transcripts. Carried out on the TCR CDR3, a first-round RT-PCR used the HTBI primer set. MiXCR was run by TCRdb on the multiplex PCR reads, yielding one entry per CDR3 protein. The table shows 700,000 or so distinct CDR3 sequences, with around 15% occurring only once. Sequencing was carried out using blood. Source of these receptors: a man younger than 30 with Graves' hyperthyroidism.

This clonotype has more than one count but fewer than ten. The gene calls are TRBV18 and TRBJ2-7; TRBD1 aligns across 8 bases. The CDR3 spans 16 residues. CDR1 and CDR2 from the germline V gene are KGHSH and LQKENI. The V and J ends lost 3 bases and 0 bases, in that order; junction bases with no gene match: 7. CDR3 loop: CASSPGTGVSSYEQYF. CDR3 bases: TGTGCCAGCTCACCTGGGACAGGCGTGAGCTCCTACGAGCAGTACTTC.

CDR3 sequence (DNA): TGTGCCAGCAGTTTACGGGCAGGGCATTTGACAAACACTGAAGCTTTCTTT. Its translation: CASSLRAGHLTNTEAFF. The V call is TRBV27, the J call TRBJ1-1; possible D gene TRBD1, 5 bases. The CDR3 covers 17 residues. V lost 2 bases to trimming and J lost 2 bases, with 18 bases between them. The germline CDR1 and CDR2 sequences are MNHEY and SMNVEV (reference sequence).

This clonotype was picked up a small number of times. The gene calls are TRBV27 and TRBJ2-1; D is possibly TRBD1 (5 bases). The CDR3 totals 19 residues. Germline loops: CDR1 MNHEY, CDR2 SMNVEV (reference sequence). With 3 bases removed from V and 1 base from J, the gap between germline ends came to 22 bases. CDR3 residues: CASSFLPRVKSPSYNEQFF. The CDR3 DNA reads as TGTGCCAGCAGTTTCCTCCCCAGGGTTAAAAGCCCATCCTACAATGAGCAGTTCTTC.

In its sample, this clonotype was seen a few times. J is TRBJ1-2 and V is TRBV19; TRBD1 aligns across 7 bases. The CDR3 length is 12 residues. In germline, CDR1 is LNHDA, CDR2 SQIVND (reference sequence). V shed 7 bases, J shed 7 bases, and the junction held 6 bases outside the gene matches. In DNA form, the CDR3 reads TGTGCCAGTACCGGGACAGTGTTTGGCTACACCTTC. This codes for CASTGTVFGYTF.

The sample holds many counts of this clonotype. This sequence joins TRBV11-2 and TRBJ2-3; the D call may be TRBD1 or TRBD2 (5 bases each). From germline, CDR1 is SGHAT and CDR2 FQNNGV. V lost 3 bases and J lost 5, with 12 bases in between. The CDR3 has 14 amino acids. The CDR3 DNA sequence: TGTGCCAGCAGCTTCCGGGGCCCTCGAGATACGCAGTATTTT. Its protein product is CASSFRGPRDTQYF.

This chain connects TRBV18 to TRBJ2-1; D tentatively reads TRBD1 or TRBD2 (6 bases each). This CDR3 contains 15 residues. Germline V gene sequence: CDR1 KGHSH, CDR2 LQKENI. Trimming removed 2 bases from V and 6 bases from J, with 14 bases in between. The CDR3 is CASSPTLGGINEQFF. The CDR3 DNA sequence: TGTGCCAGCTCACCAACACTAGGGGGGATCAATGAGCAGTTCTTC.

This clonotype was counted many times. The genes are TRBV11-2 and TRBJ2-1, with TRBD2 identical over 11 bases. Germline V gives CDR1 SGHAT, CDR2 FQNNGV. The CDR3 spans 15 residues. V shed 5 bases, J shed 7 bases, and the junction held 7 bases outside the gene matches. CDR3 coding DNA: TGTGCCAGCAGCAAGACTAGCGGGAAAGGGAATGAGCAGTTCTTC. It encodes CASSKTSGKGNEQFF.

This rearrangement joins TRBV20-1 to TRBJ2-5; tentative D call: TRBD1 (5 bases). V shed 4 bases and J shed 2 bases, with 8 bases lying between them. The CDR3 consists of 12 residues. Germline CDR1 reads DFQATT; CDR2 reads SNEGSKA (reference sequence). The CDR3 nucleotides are TGCAGTGCTACAGGGTTGCAAGAGACCCAGTACTTC. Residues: CSATGLQETQYF.

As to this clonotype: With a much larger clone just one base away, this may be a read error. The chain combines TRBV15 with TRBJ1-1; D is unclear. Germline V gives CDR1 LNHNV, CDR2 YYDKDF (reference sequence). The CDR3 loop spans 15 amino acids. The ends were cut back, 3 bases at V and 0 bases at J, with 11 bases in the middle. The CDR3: CATSSSVRMNTEAFF. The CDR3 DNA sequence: TGTGCCACCAGCAGTTCAGTCCGCATGAACACTGAAGCTTTCTTT.

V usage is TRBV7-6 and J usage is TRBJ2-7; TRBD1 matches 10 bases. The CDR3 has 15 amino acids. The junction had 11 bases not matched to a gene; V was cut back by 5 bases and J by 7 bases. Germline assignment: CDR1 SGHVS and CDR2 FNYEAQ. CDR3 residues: CASSPQTGGLREQYF. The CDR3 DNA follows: TGTGCCAGCAGCCCGCAGACAGGGGGCTTAAGGGAGCAGTACTTC.

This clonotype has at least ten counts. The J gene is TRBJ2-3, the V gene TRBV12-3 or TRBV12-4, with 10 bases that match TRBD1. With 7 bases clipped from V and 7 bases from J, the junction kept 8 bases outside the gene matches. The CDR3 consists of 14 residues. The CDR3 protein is CASTTRDRGNTQYF. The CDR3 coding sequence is TGTGCCAGCACAACCCGGGACAGGGGTAATACGCAGTATTTT.

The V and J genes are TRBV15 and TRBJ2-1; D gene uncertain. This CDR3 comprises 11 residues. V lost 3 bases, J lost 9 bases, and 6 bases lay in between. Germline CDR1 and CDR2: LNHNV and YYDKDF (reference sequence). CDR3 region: CATSRALEQFF. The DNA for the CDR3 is TGTGCCACCAGCAGGGCGCTTGAGCAGTTCTTC.

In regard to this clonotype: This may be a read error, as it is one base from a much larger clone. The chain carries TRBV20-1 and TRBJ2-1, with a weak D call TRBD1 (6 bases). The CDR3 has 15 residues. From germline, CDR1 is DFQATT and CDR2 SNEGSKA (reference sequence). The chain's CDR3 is CSARDPGATYSEQFF. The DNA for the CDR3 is TGCAGTGCTAGAGATCCAGGGGCTACGTACAGTGAGCAGTTCTTC.

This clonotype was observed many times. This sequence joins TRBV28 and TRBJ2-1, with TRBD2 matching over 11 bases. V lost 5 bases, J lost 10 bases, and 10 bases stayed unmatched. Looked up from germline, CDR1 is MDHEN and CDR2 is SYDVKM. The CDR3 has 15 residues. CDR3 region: CASSGTSGSPWEQFF. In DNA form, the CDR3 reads TGTGCCAGCAGTGGGACTAGCGGATCCCCCTGGGAGCAGTTCTTC.

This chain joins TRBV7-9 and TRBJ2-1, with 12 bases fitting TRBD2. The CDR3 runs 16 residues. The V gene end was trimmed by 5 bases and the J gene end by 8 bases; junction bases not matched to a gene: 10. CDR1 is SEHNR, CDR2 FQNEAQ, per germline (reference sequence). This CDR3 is CASSPVPGLAGDEQFF. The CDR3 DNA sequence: TGTGCCAGCAGCCCCGTCCCGGGACTAGCGGGCGATGAGCAGTTCTTC.

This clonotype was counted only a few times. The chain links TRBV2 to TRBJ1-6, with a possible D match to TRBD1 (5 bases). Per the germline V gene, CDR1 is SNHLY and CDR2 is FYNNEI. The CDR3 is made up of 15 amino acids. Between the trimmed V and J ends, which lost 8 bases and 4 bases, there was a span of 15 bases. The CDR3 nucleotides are TGTGCCAGCCTCCGGGATCGGGGGTATAATTCACCCCTCCACTTT. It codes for CASLRDRGYNSPLHF.

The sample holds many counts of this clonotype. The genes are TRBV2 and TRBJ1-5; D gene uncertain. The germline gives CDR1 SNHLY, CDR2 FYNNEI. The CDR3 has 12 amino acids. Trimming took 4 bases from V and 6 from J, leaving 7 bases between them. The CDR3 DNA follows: TGTGCCAGCAGTGTAGCGGTTCAGCCCCAGCATTTT. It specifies CASSVAVQPQHF.

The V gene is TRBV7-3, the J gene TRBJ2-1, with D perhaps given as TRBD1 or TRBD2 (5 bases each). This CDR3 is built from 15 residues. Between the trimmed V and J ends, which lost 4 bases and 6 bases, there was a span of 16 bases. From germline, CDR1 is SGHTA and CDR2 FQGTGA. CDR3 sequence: CASSSGGVGVNEQFF. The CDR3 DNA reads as TGTGCCAGCAGCTCTGGTGGGGTGGGGGTCAATGAGCAGTTCTTC.

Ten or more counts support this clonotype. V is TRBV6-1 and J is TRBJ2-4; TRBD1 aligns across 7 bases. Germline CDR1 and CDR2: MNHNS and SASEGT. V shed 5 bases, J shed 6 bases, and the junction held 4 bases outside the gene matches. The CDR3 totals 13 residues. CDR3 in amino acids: CASSPGQINIQYF. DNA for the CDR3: TGTGCCAGCAGTCCGGGACAGATAAACATTCAGTACTTC.